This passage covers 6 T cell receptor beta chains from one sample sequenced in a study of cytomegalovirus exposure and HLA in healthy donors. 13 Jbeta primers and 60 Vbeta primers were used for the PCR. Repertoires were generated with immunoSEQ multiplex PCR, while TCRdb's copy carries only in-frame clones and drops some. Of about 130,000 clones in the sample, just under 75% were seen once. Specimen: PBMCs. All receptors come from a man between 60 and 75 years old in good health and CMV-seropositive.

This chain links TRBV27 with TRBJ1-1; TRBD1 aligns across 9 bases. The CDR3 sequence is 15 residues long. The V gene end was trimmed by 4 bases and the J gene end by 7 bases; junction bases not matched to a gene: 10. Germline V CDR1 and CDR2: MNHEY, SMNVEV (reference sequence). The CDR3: CASSYPGQGKLEAFF. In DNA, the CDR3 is TGTGCCAGCAGTTACCCGGGACAGGGAAAGCTTGAAGCTTTCTTT.

The CDR3 DNA sequence: TGTGCCAGCGGGGGTAAGCCGGGACAGGACCCTGGGAAACTGTTTTTT. Protein: CASGGKPGQDPGKLFF. This chain joins TRBV6-6 and TRBJ1-4; 8 nucleotides line up with TRBD1. The CDR3 contains 16 residues. V dropped 8 bases and J dropped 11; count of bases not matched to a gene: 19. Germline V gene data show CDR1 as MNHNY and CDR2 as SVGAGI (reference sequence).

CDR3 nucleotide sequence: TGCGCCAGCAGTAGGGACAGGAACAATGAGCAGTTCTTC. Translating gives CASSRDRNNEQFF. This chain uses TRBV5-1 with TRBJ2-1, with 8 bases fitting TRBD1. CDR3 length: 13 residues. Germline-derived CDR1 and CDR2 are SGHRS and YFSETQ. With V trimmed by 5 bases and J by 5 bases, 3 bases remained unmatched.

The CDR3 region is CASSLTLSSSPLHF. The DNA of the CDR3 is TGTGCCAGCAGCTTAACCTTAAGTAGCTCACCCCTCCACTTT. V and J are TRBV7-3 and TRBJ1-6; no clear D gene. Per the germline V gene, CDR1 is SGHTA and CDR2 is FQGTGA. Trimming removed 0 bases at V and 10 bases at J, with 10 bases between. This CDR3 spans 14 amino acids.

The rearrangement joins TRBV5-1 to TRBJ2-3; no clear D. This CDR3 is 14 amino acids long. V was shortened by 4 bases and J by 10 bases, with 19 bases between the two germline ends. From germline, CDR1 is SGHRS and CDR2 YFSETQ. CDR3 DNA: TGCGCCAGCAGCCCCAGACTGGCTCTCCGGTCGCAGTATTTT. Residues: CASSPRLALRSQYF.

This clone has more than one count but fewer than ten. In DNA, the CDR3 is TGTGCCTGGATTCAGTCTAGCGGGACTTACGAGCAGTACTTC. Amino acid sequence: CAWIQSSGTYEQYF. The rearrangement joins TRBV30 to TRBJ2-7; 9 nucleotides agree with TRBD2. Germline V gene sequence: CDR1 GTSNPN, CDR2 SVGIG (reference sequence). J gave up 4 bases and V 4 bases, and 8 bases lay outside the gene matches. The CDR3 consists of 14 residues.